These T cell receptor beta chains were read from a single sample in a study of T cells after yellow fever vaccination. A single record per CDR3 protein comes from TCRdb applying MiXCR to the 5' RACE reads. This sample has about 26,000 distinct CDR3 sequences, with under 5.5% found just once. The starting material was PBMCs, either bulk or a sorted T-cell subset (CD4+, CD8+, memory, or dextramer-sorted; not recorded which), obtained on the day of the yellow fever booster vaccination. These receptors originate from a man younger than 30 who received the YFV17D yellow fever vaccine. The CDR3 runs from the conserved cysteine through the conserved F or W. D genes are given only for firm matches. Only part of the rows carry a size: once, few, many, or a class if the clone is expanded.

size: NA
J: TRBJ2-3
D: NA
V: TRBV19
CDR3: CASSMEAITSTDTQYF
DNA: TGTGCCAGTAGTATGGAAGCCATCACTAGCACAGATACGCAGTATTTT

size: many
J: TRBJ2-5
D: NA
V: TRBV6-1
CDR3: CASSVQSVQETQYF
DNA: TGTGCCAGCAGTGTCCAGTCAGTCCAAGAGACCCAGTACTTC

size: many
J: TRBJ2-2
D: NA
V: TRBV7-2
CDR3: CASSPPDGRAPYTGELFF
DNA: TGTGCCAGCAGCCCGCCCGATGGACGGGCCCCGTACACCGGGGAGCTGTTTTTT

size: many
J: TRBJ2-1
D: TRBD2
V: TRBV7-2
CDR3: CASSLAVAGGDSYNEQFF
DNA: TGTGCCAGCAGCCTCGCCGTAGCGGGGGGAGACTCCTACAATGAGCAGTTCTTC

size: medium-sized
J: TRBJ1-2
D: NA
V: TRBV7-9
CDR3: CASSARTDYGYTF
DNA: TGTGCCAGCAGCGCCCGGACGGACTATGGCTACACCTTC

size: many
J: TRBJ2-1
D: NA
V: TRBV9
CDR3: CASSEGNYNEQFF
DNA: TGTGCCAGCAGCGAGGGGAATTACAATGAGCAGTTCTTC

size: many
J: TRBJ1-5
D: NA
V: TRBV24-1
CDR3: CATSDPSGTQHF
DNA: TGTGCCACCAGTGACCCAAGTGGGACCCAGCATTTT

size: many
J: TRBJ1-2
D: NA
V: TRBV7-9
CDR3: CASSLDTNYGYTF
DNA: TGTGCCAGCAGCTTGGACACAAACTATGGCTACACCTTC

size: many
J: TRBJ2-3
D: NA
V: TRBV11-2
CDR3: CASSLLRDTQYF
DNA: TGTGCCAGCAGCTTACTCCGGGATACGCAGTATTTT

size: many
J: TRBJ2-1
D: NA
V: TRBV28
CDR3: CASTSEYNEQFF
DNA: TGTGCCAGCACCTCCGAATACAATGAGCAGTTCTTC

size: NA
J: TRBJ2-5
D: NA
V: TRBV5-1
CDR3: CASSLRGTQETQYF
DNA: TGCGCCAGCAGCTTGCGGGGGACCCAAGAGACCCAGTACTTC

size: many
J: TRBJ2-2
D: TRBD1
V: TRBV5-1
CDR3: CASSRNMDRGRFGELFF
DNA: TGCGCCAGCAGTCGGAACATGGACAGGGGGCGCTTCGGGGAGCTGTTTTTT

size: few
J: TRBJ2-3
D: TRBD2
V: TRBV6-2/TRBV6-3
CDR3: CASSFRLAGSRTDTQYF
DNA: TGTGCCAGCAGTTTTCGACTAGCGGGGAGCCGCACAGATACGCAGTATTTT

size: many
J: TRBJ1-1
D: NA
V: TRBV6-6
CDR3: CASSLDRNTEAFF
DNA: TGTGCCAGCAGCCTGGACAGGAACACTGAAGCTTTCTTT

size: NA
J: TRBJ2-7
D: TRBD1
V: TRBV11-2
CDR3: CASSLSTGVVDEQYF
DNA: TGTGCCAGCAGCTTATCGACAGGGGTGGTCGACGAGCAGTACTTC